The 2 T cell receptor beta chains in this list originate from one sample, sequenced in a study of neurological immune-mediated disorders (dated by TCRdb to the late 2010s). Library method: 5' RACE. Sequencing was performed on an Illumina HiSeq 2500. TCRdb took the public reads, trimmed them with fastp at Q25, ran MiXCR for clone calling and kept in-frame beta chains. Rows merge per CDR3 protein into single entries with the most common DNA and genes. The sample profile shows 70,000 or so distinct CDR3 sequences; around 5.2% of them were found once. Clones ranked in the top ten supply less than 3.5% of the sample. What was sequenced was PBMCs. The receptor source for this set is a woman in her 30s with multiple sclerosis.

This clonotype was observed at least ten times. The rearrangement links TRBV7-2 to TRBJ1-6; D is possibly TRBD1 (5 bases). Trimming shortened V by 2 bases and J by 2 bases, and 7 bases separated the two germline ends. CDR1 and CDR2 (germline): SGHTA, FQGNSA. This CDR3 is 15 amino acids long. The CDR3 DNA sequence: TGTGCCAGCAGCTTAAGGGACCCCTATAATTCACCCCTCCACTTT. This gives the protein CASSLRDPYNSPLHF.

This clonotype has ten or more counts. This chain uses TRBV12-3 or TRBV12-4 with TRBJ1-2; 7 bases line up with TRBD1. CDR3 length equals 13 residues. The V gene end was trimmed by 6 bases and the J gene end by 12 bases; junction bases not matched to a gene: 13. In nucleotides, the CDR3 is TGTGCCAGCAGAGACAGGGTCCCCGCTTTCAACACCTTC. Amino acid sequence: CASRDRVPAFNTF.